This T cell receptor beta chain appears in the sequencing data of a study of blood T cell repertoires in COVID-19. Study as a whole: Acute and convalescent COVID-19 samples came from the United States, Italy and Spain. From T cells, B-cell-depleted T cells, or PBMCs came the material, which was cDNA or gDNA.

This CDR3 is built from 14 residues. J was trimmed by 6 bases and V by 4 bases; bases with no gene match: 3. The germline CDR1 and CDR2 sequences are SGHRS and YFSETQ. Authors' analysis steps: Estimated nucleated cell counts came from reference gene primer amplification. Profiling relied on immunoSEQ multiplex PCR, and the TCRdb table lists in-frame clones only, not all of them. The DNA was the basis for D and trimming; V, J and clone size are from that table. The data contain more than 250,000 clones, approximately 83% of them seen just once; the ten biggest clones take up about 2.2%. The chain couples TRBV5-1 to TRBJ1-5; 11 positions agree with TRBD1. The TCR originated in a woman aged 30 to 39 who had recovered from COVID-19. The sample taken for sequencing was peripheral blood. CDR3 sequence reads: CASSPGQGAQPQHF. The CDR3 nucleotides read TGCGCCAGCAGCCCCGGACAGGGGGCTCAGCCCCAGCATTTT.